Reported below is one T cell receptor (beta chain). Its matching antigen is unknown. The repertoire was sequenced with immunoSEQ multiplex PCR; TCRdb's copy has only in-frame clones and lacks some. The sample consists of more than 55,000 clones, roughly 80% of them appearing once. Germline CDR1 is SNHLY and CDR2 is FYNNEI. With V trimmed by 8 bases and J by 9 bases, 10 bases remained unmatched. This CDR3 has 14 amino acids. The data originate from a study of a mutant IDH1 vaccine in newly diagnosed glioma. Sample time point: week 5, during vaccination. Vaccinated patients received 300 ug of mutant IDH1 20-mer peptide per dose, with topical imiquimod.

The sequence was collected from a woman aged 18-29 years with glioma. Some clones in this sample may be carry-over from other donors' samples. Sample: PBMCs, taken from a glioma patient whose treatment included an IDH1 peptide vaccine. This chain connects TRBV2 to TRBJ2-1, with 10 bases aligning to TRBD2. The CDR3 here is CASPPAGGPSEQFF. The CDR3 coding sequence is TGTGCCAGCCCCCCAGCGGGGGGGCCGAGTGAGCAGTTCTTC.